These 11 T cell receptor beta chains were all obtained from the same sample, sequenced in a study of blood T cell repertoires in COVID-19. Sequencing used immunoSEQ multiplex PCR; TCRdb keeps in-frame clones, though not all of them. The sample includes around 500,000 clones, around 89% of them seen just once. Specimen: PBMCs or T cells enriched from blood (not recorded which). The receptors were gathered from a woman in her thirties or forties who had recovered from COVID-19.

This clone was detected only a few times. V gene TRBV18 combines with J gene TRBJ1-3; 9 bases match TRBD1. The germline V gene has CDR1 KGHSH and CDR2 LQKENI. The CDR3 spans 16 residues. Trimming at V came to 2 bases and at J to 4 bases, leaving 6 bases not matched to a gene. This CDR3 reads CASSPNRGPAGNTIYF. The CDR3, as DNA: TGTGCCAGCTCACCAAACAGGGGGCCGGCGGGAAACACCATATATTTT.

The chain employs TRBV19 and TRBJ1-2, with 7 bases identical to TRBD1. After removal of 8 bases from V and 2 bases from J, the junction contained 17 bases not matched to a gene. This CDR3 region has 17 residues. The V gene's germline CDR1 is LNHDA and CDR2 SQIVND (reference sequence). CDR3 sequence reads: CASVLKQGLQRNYGYTF. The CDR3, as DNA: TGTGCCAGTGTGCTAAAACAGGGGCTACAGAGGAACTATGGCTACACCTTC.

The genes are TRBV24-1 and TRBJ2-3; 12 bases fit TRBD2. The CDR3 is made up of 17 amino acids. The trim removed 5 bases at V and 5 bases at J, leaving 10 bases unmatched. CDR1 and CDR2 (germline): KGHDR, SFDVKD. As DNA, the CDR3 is TGTGCCACCAGTGTCAACCCCCTAGCGGGAGGGGGAGATACGCAGTATTTT. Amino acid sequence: CATSVNPLAGGGDTQYF.

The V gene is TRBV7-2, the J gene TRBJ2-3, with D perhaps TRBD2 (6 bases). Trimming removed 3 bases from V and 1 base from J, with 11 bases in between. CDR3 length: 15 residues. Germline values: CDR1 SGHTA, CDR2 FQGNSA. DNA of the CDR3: TGTGCCAGCAGCTTTAGAGCGGGTCGCACAGATACGCAGTATTTT. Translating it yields CASSFRAGRTDTQYF.

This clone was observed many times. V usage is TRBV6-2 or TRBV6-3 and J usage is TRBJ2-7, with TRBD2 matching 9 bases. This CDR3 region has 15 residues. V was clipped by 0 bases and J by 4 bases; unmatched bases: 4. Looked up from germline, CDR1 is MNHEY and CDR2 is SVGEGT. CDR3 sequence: CASSYSDSGSYEQYF. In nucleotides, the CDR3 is TGTGCCAGCAGTTACTCGGATAGCGGGAGTTACGAGCAGTACTTC.

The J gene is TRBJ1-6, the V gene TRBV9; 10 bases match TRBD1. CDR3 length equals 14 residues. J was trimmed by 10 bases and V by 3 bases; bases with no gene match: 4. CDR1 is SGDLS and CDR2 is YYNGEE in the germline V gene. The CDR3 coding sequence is TGTGCCAGCAGCGATGGGACAGGGGCGTCACCCCTCCACTTT. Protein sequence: CASSDGTGASPLHF.

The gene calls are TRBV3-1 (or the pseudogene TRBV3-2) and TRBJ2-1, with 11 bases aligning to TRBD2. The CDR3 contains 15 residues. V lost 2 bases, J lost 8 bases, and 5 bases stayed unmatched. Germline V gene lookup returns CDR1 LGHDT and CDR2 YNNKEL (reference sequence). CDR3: CASSQLAGGPHEQFF. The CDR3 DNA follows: TGTGCCAGCAGCCAATTAGCGGGAGGGCCGCATGAGCAGTTCTTC.

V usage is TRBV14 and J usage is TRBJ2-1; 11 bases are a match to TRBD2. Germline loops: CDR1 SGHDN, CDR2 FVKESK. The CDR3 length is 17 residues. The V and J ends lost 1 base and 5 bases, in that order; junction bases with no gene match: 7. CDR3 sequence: CASSQGVSGREHNEQFF. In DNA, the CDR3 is TGTGCCAGCAGCCAAGGGGTTAGCGGGAGGGAACACAATGAGCAGTTCTTC. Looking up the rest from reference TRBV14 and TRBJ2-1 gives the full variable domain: EAGVTQFPSHSVIEKGQTVTLRCDPISGHDNLYWYRRVMGKEIKFLLHFVKESKQDESGMPNNRFLAERTGGTYSTLKVQPAELEDSGVYFCASSQGVSGREHNEQFFGPGTRLTVL.

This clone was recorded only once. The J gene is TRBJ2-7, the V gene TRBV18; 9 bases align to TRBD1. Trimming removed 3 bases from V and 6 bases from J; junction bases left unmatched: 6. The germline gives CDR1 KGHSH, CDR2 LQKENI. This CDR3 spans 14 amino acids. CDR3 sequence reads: CASSPWTGEAEQYF. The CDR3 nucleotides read TGTGCCAGCTCACCCTGGACAGGGGAGGCCGAGCAGTACTTC. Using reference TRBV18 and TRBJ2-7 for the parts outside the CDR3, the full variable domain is NAGVMQNPRHLVRRRGQEARLRCSPMKGHSHVYWYRQLPEEGLKFMVYLQKENIIDESGMPKERFSAEFPKEGPSILRIQQVVRGDSAAYFCASSPWTGEAEQYFGPGTRLTVT.

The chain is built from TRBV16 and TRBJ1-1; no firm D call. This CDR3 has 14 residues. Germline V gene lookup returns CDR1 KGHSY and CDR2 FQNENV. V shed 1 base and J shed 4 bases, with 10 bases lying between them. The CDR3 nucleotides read TGTGCCAGCAGCCAATTCCCCAGTTCCACTGAAGCTTTCTTT. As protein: CASSQFPSSTEAFF.

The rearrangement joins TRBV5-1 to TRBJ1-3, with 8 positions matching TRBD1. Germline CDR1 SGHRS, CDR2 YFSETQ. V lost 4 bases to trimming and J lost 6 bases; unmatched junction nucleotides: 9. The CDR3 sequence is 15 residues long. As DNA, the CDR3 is TGCGCCAGCAGCGGCACCGGGACAGGATCAAACACCATATATTTT. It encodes CASSGTGTGSNTIYF.